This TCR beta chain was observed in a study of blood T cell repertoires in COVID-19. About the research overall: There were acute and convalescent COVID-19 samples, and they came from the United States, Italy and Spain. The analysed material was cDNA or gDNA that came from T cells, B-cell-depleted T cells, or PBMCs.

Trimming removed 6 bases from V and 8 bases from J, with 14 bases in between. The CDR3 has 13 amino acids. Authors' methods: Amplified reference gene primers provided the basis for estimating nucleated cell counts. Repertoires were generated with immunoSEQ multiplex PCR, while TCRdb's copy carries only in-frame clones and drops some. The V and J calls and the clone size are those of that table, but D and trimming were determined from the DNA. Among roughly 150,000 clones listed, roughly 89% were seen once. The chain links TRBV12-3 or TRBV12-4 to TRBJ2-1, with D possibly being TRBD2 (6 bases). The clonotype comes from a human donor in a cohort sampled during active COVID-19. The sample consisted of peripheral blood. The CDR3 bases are TGTGCCAGCAGCCCTAGGCCGGGGGATGAGCAGTTCTTC. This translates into CASSPRPGDEQFF.